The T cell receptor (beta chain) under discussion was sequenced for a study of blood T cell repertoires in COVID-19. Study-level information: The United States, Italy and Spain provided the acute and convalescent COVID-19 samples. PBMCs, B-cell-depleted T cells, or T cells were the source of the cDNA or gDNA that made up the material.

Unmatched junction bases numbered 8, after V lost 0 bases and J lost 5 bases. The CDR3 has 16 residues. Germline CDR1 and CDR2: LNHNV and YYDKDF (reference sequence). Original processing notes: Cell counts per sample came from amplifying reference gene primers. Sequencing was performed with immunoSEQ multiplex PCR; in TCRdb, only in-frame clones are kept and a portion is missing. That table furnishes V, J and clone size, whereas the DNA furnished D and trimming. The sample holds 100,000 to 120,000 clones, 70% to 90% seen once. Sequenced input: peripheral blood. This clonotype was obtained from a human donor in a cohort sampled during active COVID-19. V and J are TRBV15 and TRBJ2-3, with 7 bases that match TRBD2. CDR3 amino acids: CATSRDVEVAGDTQYF. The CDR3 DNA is TGTGCCACCAGCAGAGATGTCGAGGTAGCGGGAGATACGCAGTATTTT.